The 29 T cell receptor beta chains listed next were all sequenced from one sample in a study of CD8 T cells in Susac syndrome. 0.5 to 1 ug RNA was reverse transcribed with random hexamers. TCRdb re-called the immunoSEQ multiplex PCR reads with MiXCR, one entry per CDR3 protein. The sample records about 300,000 distinct CDR3 sequences, almost 85% being singletons. Sequencing used CD8+ T cells from PBMCs. These receptors were collected from a human donor with multiple sclerosis.

The chain couples TRBV28 to TRBJ2-7, with D perhaps matching TRBD1 or TRBD2 (5 bases each). The V and J ends lost 2 bases and 7 bases respectively, with 18 bases between them. Germline V gives CDR1 MDHEN, CDR2 SYDVKM. The CDR3 is 15 amino acids. The CDR3 is CASSLRRQGLVEQYF. CDR3 DNA: TGTGCCAGCAGTTTAAGGAGGCAGGGCTTGGTAGAGCAGTACTTC.

This rearrangement joins TRBV19 to TRBJ1-1; D remains unclear. The length of the CDR3 is 13 residues. Germline values: CDR1 LNHDA, CDR2 SQIVND (reference sequence). The germline V and J ends were trimmed by 4 bases and 5 bases, with 11 bases remaining between them. The CDR3 spells CASSTDGETEAFF. The CDR3, as DNA: TGTGCCAGTAGTACGGACGGCGAAACTGAAGCTTTCTTT.

This chain connects TRBV27 to TRBJ2-7; a weak D match, TRBD1 (6 bases). From germline, CDR1 is MNHEY and CDR2 SMNVEV (reference sequence). Deletions cut 3 bases from V and 6 bases from J, with 15 bases between. There are 14 residues in the CDR3. CDR3 sequence reads: CASSFWAGDGEQYF. The DNA of the CDR3 is TGTGCCAGCAGTTTCTGGGCAGGGGATGGCGAGCAGTACTTC.

The rearrangement joins TRBV6-2 or TRBV6-3 to TRBJ2-7, with 8 bases identical to TRBD2. The V gene end was trimmed by 2 bases and the J gene end by 3 bases; junction bases not matched to a gene: 9. The CDR3 length is 16 residues. Looked up from germline, CDR1 is MNHEY and CDR2 is SVGEGT. The CDR3 nucleotides are TGTGCCAGCAGTTACAATCGGGAGGGCCGACTCTACGAGCAGTACTTC. Its translation: CASSYNREGRLYEQYF.

The gene calls are TRBV3-1 and TRBJ2-6, with D unresolved. The CDR3 spans 18 residues. Germline V gene data show CDR1 as LGHDT and CDR2 as YNNKEL (reference sequence). V lost 4 bases and J 0 bases, leaving 16 bases between the germline ends. CDR3 sequence reads: CASSLGTGGHSGANVLTF. The CDR3 DNA reads as TGTGCCAGCAGCCTAGGTACGGGCGGCCACTCTGGGGCCAACGTCCTGACTTTC. The full variable domain, completed using reference TRBV3-1 and TRBJ2-6, is DTAVSQTPKYLVTQMGNDKSIKCEQNLGHDTMYWYKQDSKKFLKIMFSYNNKELIINETVPNRFSPKSPDKAHLNLHINSLELGDSAVYFCASSLGTGGHSGANVLTFGAGSRLTVL.

The J gene is TRBJ1-3, the V gene TRBV19, with 7 positions matching TRBD1. Germline V gives CDR1 LNHDA, CDR2 SQIVND (reference sequence). The CDR3 runs 15 residues. V lost 7 bases to trimming and J lost 0 bases; unmatched junction nucleotides: 6. CDR3 nucleotide sequence: TGTGCCAGTAAGCCGGGACAGAGCTCTGGAAACACCATATATTTT. This sequence encodes CASKPGQSSGNTIYF. Complete variable domain (other parts from reference TRBV19 and TRBJ1-3): DGGITQSPKYLFRKEGQNVTLSCEQNLNHDAMYWYRQDPGQGLRLIYYSQIVNDFQKGDIAEGYSVSREKKESFPLTVTSAQKNPTAFYLCASKPGQSSGNTIYFGEGSWLTVV.

This chain uses TRBV7-2 with TRBJ1-5; 7 nucleotides line up with TRBD1. Losses at the gene ends were 5 bases for V and 3 bases for J; bases not matched to a gene: 13. Germline V CDR1 and CDR2: SGHTA, FQGNSA. The CDR3 spans 17 residues. CDR3 coding DNA: TGTGCCAGCAGCCCTAGCCCAAGGGACAGCCTCAATCAGCCCCAGCATTTT. Encoded protein: CASSPSPRDSLNQPQHF.

The table lists this clonotype with a count of one. The V and J genes are TRBV7-2 and TRBJ1-3, with unresolved D. Germline V gives CDR1 SGHTA, CDR2 FQGNSA. Trimming cost V 2 bases and J 8 bases, with 19 bases left between them. The CDR3 runs to 16 residues. The chain's CDR3 is CASSLTASPLEYTIYF. CDR3 sequence (DNA): TGTGCCAGCAGCTTAACGGCCTCGCCTCTGGAATACACCATATATTTT.

In its sample, this clonotype was seen once. The chain couples TRBV6-5 to TRBJ2-7; D is uncertain. V was clipped by 0 bases and J by 2 bases, with 14 bases between them. The germline CDR1 and CDR2 sequences are MNHEY and SVGAGI. The CDR3 is 16 residues long. The CDR3 nucleotides read TGTGCCAGCAGTTACTCGGTCCAAGGTATGGCCTACGAGCAGTACTTC. Translated: CASSYSVQGMAYEQYF.

The gene calls are TRBV25-1 and TRBJ2-5, with 9 nucleotides matching TRBD1. V shed 6 bases, J shed 2 bases, and the junction held 13 bases outside the gene matches. In germline, CDR1 is MGHDK, CDR2 SYGVNS. The CDR3 sequence is 17 residues long. The CDR3 loop reads CASSAPRDRVEQETQYF. The CDR3 DNA reads TGTGCCAGCAGCGCCCCCCGGGACAGGGTAGAACAAGAGACCCAGTACTTC.

The chain couples TRBV30 to TRBJ2-7; D is unresolved. CDR1 GTSNPN and CDR2 SVGIG come from the germline V gene (reference sequence). V lost 0 bases and J lost 5, with 14 bases in between. This CDR3 comprises 14 residues. The CDR3 sequence: CAWSVLWGSDEQYF. In nucleotides, the CDR3 is TGTGCCTGGAGTGTACTTTGGGGAAGCGACGAGCAGTACTTC.

This chain uses TRBV21-1 with TRBJ2-1; the D call in the table, TRBD2, was not verified against the DNA. TRBV21-1 constitutes a pseudogene. This CDR3 has 16 amino acids. CDR3 DNA: TGTGCCAGGCATGGGACTAGCGGGAGGTCGGGCAATGAGCAGTTCTTC. The encoded protein is CARHGTSGRSGNEQFF.

This rearrangement joins TRBV7-2 to TRBJ2-7, with TRBD2 as a possible D gene (6 bases). Trimming left V 6 bases short and J 5 bases short, with 11 bases between. In germline, CDR1 is SGHTA, CDR2 FQGNSA. The CDR3 has 12 residues. The CDR3 nucleotides read TGTGCCAGCAGGCCCCCGGGGGACGAGCAGTACTTC. It specifies CASRPPGDEQYF.

The chain carries TRBV14 and TRBJ2-7; D possibly uses TRBD1 or TRBD2 (5 bases each). This CDR3 has 13 residues. The V end was cut by 5 bases, the J end by 7 bases, with 15 bases between. Germline V CDR1 and CDR2: SGHDN, FVKESK. Written as DNA, the CDR3 is TGTGCCAGCAGCTTTCCGGGGCACGAGGAGCAGTACTTC. It yields the protein CASSFPGHEEQYF.

The chain couples TRBV25-1 to TRBJ2-2, with D unclear. The germline V and J ends were trimmed by 7 bases and 6 bases, with 9 bases remaining between them. Germline V CDR1 and CDR2: MGHDK, SYGVNS. The CDR3 spans 12 residues. CDR3: CASTALPGELFF. In nucleotides, the CDR3 is TGTGCCAGCACAGCATTACCCGGGGAGCTGTTTTTT.

As DNA, the CDR3 is TGTGCCAGCAGTTACTTTCCGGGATGGGGGCCCTCGCAGTATTTT. It specifies CASSYFPGWGPSQYF. The J gene is TRBJ2-3, the V gene TRBV6-5, with D maybe TRBD1 (6 bases). With 1 base removed from V and 10 bases from J, the gap between germline ends came to 18 bases. Germline V gene sequence: CDR1 MNHEY, CDR2 SVGAGI. This CDR3 spans 15 amino acids.

This sequence joins TRBV5-6 and TRBJ2-7, with 8 bases matching TRBD1. CDR3 length equals 13 residues. The germline CDR1 and CDR2 sequences are SGHDT and YYEEEE. Germline trimming cut 4 bases from V and 5 bases from J; bases unmatched to any gene: 5. CDR3 amino acids: CASSVAGGDEQYF. The CDR3 DNA follows: TGTGCCAGCAGCGTGGCAGGGGGCGACGAGCAGTACTTC.

The rearrangement joins TRBV28 to TRBJ1-5; weak D call: TRBD1 (6 bases). The germline V gene encodes CDR1 MDHEN and CDR2 SYDVKM. CDR3 size: 13 residues. Trimming removed 11 bases at V and 7 bases at J, with 18 bases between. CDR3 sequence (DNA): TGTGCCGCGGGGGCGGGGGCCCGGCAGCCCCAGCATTTT. It specifies CAAGAGARQPQHF.

This sequence joins TRBV20-1 and TRBJ2-7; D is unresolved. Trimming took 6 bases from V and 0 from J, leaving 6 bases between them. Germline values: CDR1 DFQATT, CDR2 SNEGSKA (reference sequence). This CDR3 spans 11 amino acids. CDR3 sequence reads: CSAQASYEQYF. CDR3 in DNA: TGCAGTGCCCAGGCCTCCTACGAGCAGTACTTC.

V is TRBV11-2 and J is TRBJ2-7; 10 bases fit TRBD2. CDR1 and CDR2 from the germline V gene are SGHAT and FQNNGV. V shed 5 bases, J shed 6 bases, and the junction held 10 bases outside the gene matches. CDR3 size: 15 residues. The CDR3 loop reads CASSHGSGRAIEQYF. Here the CDR3 DNA reads TGTGCCAGCAGCCACGGAAGCGGGAGGGCCATCGAGCAGTACTTC. Combining the CDR3 with reference TRBV11-2 and TRBJ2-7 gives the whole variable domain EAGVAQSPRYKIIEKRQSVAFWCNPISGHATLYWYQQILGQGPKLLIQFQNNGVVDDSQLPKDRFSAERLKGVDSTLKIQPAKLEDSAVYLCASSHGSGRAIEQYFGPGTRLTVT.

This clonotype was counted a single time. V and J are TRBV25-1 and TRBJ1-1, with D possibly TRBD1 on 6 matching bases. Germline V CDR1 and CDR2: MGHDK, SYGVNS. The V and J ends lost 3 bases and 4 bases respectively, with 15 bases between them. This CDR3 contains 15 residues. CDR3 DNA: TGTGCCAGCAGTGAGGGGGCCCCGAGGGGCACTGAAGCTTTCTTT. It is translated as CASSEGAPRGTEAFF.

The rearrangement uses TRBV7-2 and TRBJ1-5; 7 bases agree with TRBD1. Germline loops: CDR1 SGHTA, CDR2 FQGNSA. The length of the CDR3 is 14 residues. V shed 5 bases, J shed 5 bases, and the junction held 6 bases outside the gene matches. The chain's CDR3 is CASSRGQTDQPQHF. CDR3 nucleotide sequence: TGTGCCAGCAGCCGGGGACAGACTGATCAGCCCCAGCATTTT.

V and J are TRBV20-1 and TRBJ1-2; D remains unclear. Deletions cut 1 base from V and 3 bases from J, with 18 bases between. From germline, CDR1 is DFQATT and CDR2 SNEGSKA (reference sequence). CDR3 length equals 16 residues. In DNA, the CDR3 is TGCAGTGCTAGAGGAGACTGGTGGGTTCCCTACTATGGCTACACCTTC. This encodes CSARGDWWVPYYGYTF.

The chain recombines TRBV12-3 or TRBV12-4 with TRBJ1-2; D remains unclear. V lost 2 bases and J lost 7, with 8 bases in between. CDR3 length equals 12 residues. CDR3 region: CASSLLDRGYTF. CDR3 nucleotides: TGTGCCAGCAGTTTACTCGACCGTGGCTACACCTTC.

This chain links TRBV7-2 with TRBJ2-7, with TRBD1 as a possible D gene (5 bases). The germline V gene encodes CDR1 SGHTA and CDR2 FQGNSA. Trimming removed 5 bases from V and 3 bases from J, with 14 bases in between. The CDR3 runs to 14 residues. The CDR3 nucleotides read TGTGCCAGCAGCGAAAGACAGAGCCACTACGAGCAGTACTTC. Translated, it gives CASSERQSHYEQYF.

The chain employs TRBV4-2 and TRBJ2-5, with 7 bases identical to TRBD2. The CDR3 sequence is 15 residues long. The germline V gene encodes CDR1 LGHNA and CDR2 YNFKEQ. V lost 0 bases to trimming and J lost 4 bases; unmatched junction nucleotides: 5. The CDR3 bases are TGTGCCAGCAGCCAAGATGGCGGGAGCGGAGAGACCCAGTACTTC. Protein product: CASSQDGGSGETQYF.

This chain links TRBV5-4 with TRBJ2-1, with TRBD2 matching 8 bases. V lost 0 bases, J lost 4 bases, and 6 bases stayed unmatched. This CDR3 contains 16 residues. The germline gives CDR1 SGHNT, CDR2 YYREEE (reference sequence). This CDR3 is CASSLGGLAYYNEQFF. The CDR3, as DNA: TGTGCCAGCAGCTTGGGCGGACTAGCCTATTACAATGAGCAGTTCTTC.

The chain links TRBV7-9 to TRBJ2-3, with 13 bases that match TRBD2. This CDR3 has 17 amino acids. Germline CDR1 SEHNR, CDR2 FQNEAQ (reference sequence). The V and J ends lost 3 bases and 3 bases, in that order; junction bases with no gene match: 6. CDR3 in amino acids: CASSLGTSGTVTDTQYF. CDR3 in DNA: TGTGCCAGCAGCTTGGGGACTAGCGGGACTGTTACAGATACGCAGTATTTT.

The chain couples TRBV19 to TRBJ1-5; D is ambiguous. The CDR3 covers 13 residues. Germline CDR1 and CDR2: LNHDA and SQIVND (reference sequence). V was pared by 4 bases and J by 3 bases, with 7 bases between. This CDR3 reads CASSTDPNQPQHF. DNA for the CDR3: TGTGCCAGTAGTACGGACCCCAATCAGCCCCAGCATTTT.